This T cell receptor (beta chain) derives from a study of T and B cells in COVID-19 patients. For the study at large: At median age approximately 30 years, recovered patients were younger than active-infection patients at approximately 70. Of over 19 active-infection patients, some 11 were critically ill with mechanical ventilation or extracorporeal membrane oxygenation.

TRB rearrangements were amplified by multiplex PCR with BIOMED2 TRB-A/B primers. TCRdb redid the calling of the multiplex PCR reads with MiXCR, one entry per CDR3 protein. Counted here are approximately 16,000 distinct CDR3 sequences, less than 30% occurring once; the ten biggest clones make up roughly 1.2%. Losses at the gene ends were 5 bases for V and 6 bases for J; bases not matched to a gene: 6. The CDR3 is 14 residues long. Blood genomic DNA input for TRB amplification was 250-500 ng. The sequenced sample was blood. This TCR was recovered from a human donor who had recovered from COVID-19. This chain uses TRBV12-3 or TRBV12-4 with TRBJ2-1; 8 bases line up with TRBD1. The chain's CDR3 is CASSLLDRGNEQFF. Written as DNA, the CDR3 is TGTGCCAGCAGTCTACTAGACAGGGGCAATGAGCAGTTCTTC.